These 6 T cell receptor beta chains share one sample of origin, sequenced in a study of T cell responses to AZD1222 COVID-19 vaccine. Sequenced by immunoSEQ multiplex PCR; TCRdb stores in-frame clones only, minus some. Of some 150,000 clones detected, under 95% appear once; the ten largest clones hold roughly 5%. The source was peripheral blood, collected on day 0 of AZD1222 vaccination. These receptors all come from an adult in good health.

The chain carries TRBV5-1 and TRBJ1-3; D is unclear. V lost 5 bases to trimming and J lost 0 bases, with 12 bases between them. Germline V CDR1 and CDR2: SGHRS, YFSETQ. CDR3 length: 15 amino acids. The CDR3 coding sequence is TGCGCCAGCAGTCAGGACTCCTCCTCTGGAAACACCATATATTTT. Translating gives CASSQDSSSGNTIYF.

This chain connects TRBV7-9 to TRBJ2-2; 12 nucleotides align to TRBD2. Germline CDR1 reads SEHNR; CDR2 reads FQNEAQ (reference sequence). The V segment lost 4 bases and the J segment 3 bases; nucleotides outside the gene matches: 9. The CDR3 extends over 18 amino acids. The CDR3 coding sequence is TGTGCCAGCAGCTCGCCCCTTCGACTAGCGGGGGACACCGGGGAGCTGTTTTTT. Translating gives CASSSPLRLAGDTGELFF.

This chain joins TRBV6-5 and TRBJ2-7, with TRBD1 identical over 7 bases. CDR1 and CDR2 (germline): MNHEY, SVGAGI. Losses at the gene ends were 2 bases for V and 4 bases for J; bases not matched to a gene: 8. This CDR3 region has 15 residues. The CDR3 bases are TGTGCCAGCAGTTACCTGGACAGGTTAGGGTACGAGCAGTACTTC. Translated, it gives CASSYLDRLGYEQYF.

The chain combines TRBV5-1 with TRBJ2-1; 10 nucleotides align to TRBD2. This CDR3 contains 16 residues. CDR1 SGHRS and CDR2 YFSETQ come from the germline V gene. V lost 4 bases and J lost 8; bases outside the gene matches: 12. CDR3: CASSPQGSGRGDEQFF. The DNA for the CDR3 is TGCGCCAGCAGCCCTCAGGGGAGCGGGAGGGGGGATGAGCAGTTCTTC.

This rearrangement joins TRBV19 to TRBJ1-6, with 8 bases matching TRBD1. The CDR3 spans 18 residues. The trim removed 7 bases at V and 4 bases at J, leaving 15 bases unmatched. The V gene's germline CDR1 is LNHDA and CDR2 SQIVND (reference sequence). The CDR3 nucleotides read TGTGCCAGTACCGGGACAGGCTTCGGCATGACTTATAATTCACCCCTCCACTTT. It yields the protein CASTGTGFGMTYNSPLHF.

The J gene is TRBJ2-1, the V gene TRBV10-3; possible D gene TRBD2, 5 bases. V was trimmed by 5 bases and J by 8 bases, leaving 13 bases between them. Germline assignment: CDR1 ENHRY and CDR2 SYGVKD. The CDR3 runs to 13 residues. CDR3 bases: TGTGCCATCAGTTCGGGCGCGGGCGATGAGCAGTTCTTC. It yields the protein CAISSGAGDEQFF.